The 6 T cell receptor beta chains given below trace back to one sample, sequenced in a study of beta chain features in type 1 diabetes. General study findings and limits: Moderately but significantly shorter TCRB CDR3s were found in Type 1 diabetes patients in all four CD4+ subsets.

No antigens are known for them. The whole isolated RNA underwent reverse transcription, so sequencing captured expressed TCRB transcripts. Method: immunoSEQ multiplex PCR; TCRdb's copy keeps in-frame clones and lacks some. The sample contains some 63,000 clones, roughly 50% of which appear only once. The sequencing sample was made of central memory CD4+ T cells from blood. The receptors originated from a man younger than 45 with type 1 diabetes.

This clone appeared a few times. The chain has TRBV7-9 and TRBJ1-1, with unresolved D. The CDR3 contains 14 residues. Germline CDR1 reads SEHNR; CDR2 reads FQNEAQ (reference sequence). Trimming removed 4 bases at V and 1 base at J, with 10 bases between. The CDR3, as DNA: TGTGCCAGCAGCTCCCGGGTGGGGAACACTGAAGCTTTCTTT. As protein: CASSSRVGNTEAFF.

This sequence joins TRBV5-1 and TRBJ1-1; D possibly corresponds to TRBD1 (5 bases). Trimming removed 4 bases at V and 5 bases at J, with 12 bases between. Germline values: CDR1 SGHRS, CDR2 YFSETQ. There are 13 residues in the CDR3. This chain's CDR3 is CASSVQGGTEAFF. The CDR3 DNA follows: TGCGCCAGCAGCGTTCAGGGAGGGACTGAAGCTTTCTTT.

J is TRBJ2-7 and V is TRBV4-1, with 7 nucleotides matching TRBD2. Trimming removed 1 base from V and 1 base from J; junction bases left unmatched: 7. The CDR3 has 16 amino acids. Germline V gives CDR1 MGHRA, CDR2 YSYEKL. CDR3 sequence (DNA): TGCGCCAGCAGCCAAGCTGCGCTAGCGGATTCCTACGAGCAGTACTTC. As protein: CASSQAALADSYEQYF.

In DNA, the CDR3 is TGTGCCAGCAGCTTAACCCCGGGACAGGCCTGGAAAGCTTTCTTT. This sequence encodes CASSLTPGQAWKAFF. The chain couples TRBV7-2 to TRBJ1-1; 8 nucleotides line up with TRBD1. CDR3 length equals 15 residues. With V trimmed by 2 bases and J by 9 bases, 11 bases remained unmatched. Per the germline V gene, CDR1 is SGHTA and CDR2 is FQGNSA. Together with reference TRBV7-2 and TRBJ1-1, the CDR3 gives the full variable domain: GAGVSQSPSNKVTEKGKDVELRCDPISGHTALYWYRQSLGQGLEFLIYFQGNSAPDKSGLPSDRFSAERTGGSVSTLTIQRTQQEDSAVYLCASSLTPGQAWKAFFGQGTRLTVV.

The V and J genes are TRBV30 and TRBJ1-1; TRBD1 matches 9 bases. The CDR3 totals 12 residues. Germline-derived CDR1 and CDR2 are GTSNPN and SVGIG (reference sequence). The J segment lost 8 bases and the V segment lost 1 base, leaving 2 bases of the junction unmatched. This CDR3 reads CAWSGGQGEAFF. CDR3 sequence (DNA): TGTGCCTGGAGTGGGGGACAGGGAGAAGCTTTCTTT.

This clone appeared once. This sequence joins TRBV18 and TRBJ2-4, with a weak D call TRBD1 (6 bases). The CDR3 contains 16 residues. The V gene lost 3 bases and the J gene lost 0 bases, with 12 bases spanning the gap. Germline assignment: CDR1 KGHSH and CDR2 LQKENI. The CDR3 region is CASSPEDRLAKNIQYF. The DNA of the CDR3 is TGTGCCAGCTCACCCGAGGACAGACTAGCCAAAAACATTCAGTACTTC.